These T cell receptor beta chains were read from a single sample in a study of CD8 T cells in ankylosing spondylitis. TCRdb analysed the 5' RACE reads with MiXCR anew, one entry per CDR3 protein. The repertoire includes around 100,000 distinct CDR3 sequences, approximately 25% of them detected once, and roughly 12% sits in the top ten. Input material: synovial fluid, either unsorted or a sorted T cell fraction (not recorded which). The receptor source for this set is a male donor with ankylosing spondylitis. Each CDR3 is given with its conserved first and last residue.

J | length | V | CDR3
TRBJ1-1 | 12 | TRBV28 | CASSLWSTEAFF
TRBJ1-1 | 15 | TRBV4-1 | CASSPRTGGITEAFF
TRBJ1-4 | 15 | TRBV18 | CASSRPGGETEKLFF
TRBJ2-2 | 19 | TRBV6-1 | CASSEMWVGTVLNTGELFF
TRBJ1-1 | 15 | TRBV11-2 | CASSLLQGRYTEAFF
TRBJ2-7 | 15 | TRBV11-1 | CASSLQYAGTYEQYF
TRBJ1-1 | 15 | TRBV10-3 | CAISGGTRDDTEAFF
TRBJ2-2 | 14 | TRBV5-1 | CASSWLPNTGELFF
TRBJ1-1 | 13 | TRBV9 | CASSVGQGGDAFF
TRBJ2-7 | 16 | TRBV21-1 | CASSPKFAQATYEQYF
TRBJ2-1 | 16 | TRBV29-1 | CSGRGASGATYNEQFF
TRBJ2-3 | 12 | TRBV5-1 | CASSQDLNTQYF
TRBJ1-1 | 14 | TRBV7-9 | CASSLDRANTEAFF
TRBJ2-2 | 16 | TRBV20-1 | CSARDTKASNTGELFF
TRBJ2-3 | 15 | TRBV5-1 | CASSYGGPSTDTQYF
TRBJ2-1 | 16 | TRBV27 | CASSHPTSGRANEQFF
TRBJ1-5 | 13 | TRBV24-1 | CATSDRGDQPQHF
TRBJ2-3 | 12 | TRBV24-1 | CATSEGVDTQYF
TRBJ1-1 | 15 | TRBV5-1 | CASSSHGTPNTEAFF
TRBJ2-1 | 12 | TRBV16 | CASSQWGDEQFF
TRBJ1-1 | 15 | TRBV13 | CASSLGDRVSAEAFF
TRBJ2-5 | 15 | TRBV6-2/TRBV6-3 | CASSGLAGVQETQYF
TRBJ2-2 | 13 | TRBV20-1 | CSGSGQGGGELFF
TRBJ2-2 | 14 | TRBV2 | CASVAVRDAGELFF
TRBJ2-3 | 14 | TRBV3-1 | CASSQEAAGGTKYF
TRBJ2-1 | 15 | TRBV7-7 | CASSRSGTTYNEQFF
TRBJ2-2 | 14 | TRBV20-1 | CSASRSGNPGELFF
TRBJ2-1 | 15 | TRBV5-1 | CASSPEGVRYNEQFF